Listed below are T cell receptor beta chains from one sample, sequenced in a study of blood T cell repertoires in COVID-19. Method: immunoSEQ multiplex PCR; TCRdb's copy keeps in-frame clones and lacks some. The data show about 280,000 clones, roughly 90% seen once. The material sequenced was peripheral blood. The receptors here all came from a woman aged 25 to 45 with COVID-19, enrolled during active disease. Each CDR3 is given with its conserved first and last residue. D genes are given only for firm matches. Expanded clones are given a class, and other clones once, few, many or no size at all.

TRBJ1-2 . TRBD1 TRBV24-1 CATSEPGTGKGYTF TGTGCCACCAGTGAACCCGGGACAGGGAAAGGCTACACCTTC
TRBJ1-5 . . TRBV2 CASRPGGVRQPQHF TGTGCCAGCAGACCTGGGGGGGTAAGGCAGCCCCAGCATTTT
TRBJ2-7 . TRBD2 TRBV6-2/TRBV6-3 CASSKIPSGGPLKYF TGTGCCAGCAGCAAAATCCCCTCGGGAGGGCCGCTGAAGTACTTC
TRBJ2-1 few . TRBV5-8 CASSPRDNEQFF TGTGCCAGCAGCCCCAGGGACAATGAGCAGTTCTTC
TRBJ2-5 . . TRBV29-1 CSVEDRNWAYF TGCAGCGTTGAAGATCGAAACTGGGCGTACTTC
TRBJ2-3 . TRBD2 TRBV5-6 CASSWGLAGGPKADTQYF TGTGCCAGCAGCTGGGGACTAGCGGGAGGGCCAAAGGCAGATACGCAGTATTTT
TRBJ1-5 . TRBD1 TRBV2 CASNGQGGQPQHF TGTGCCAGCAATGGACAGGGCGGTCAGCCCCAGCATTTT
TRBJ2-7 . . TRBV28 CASNQEAYEQYF TGTGCCAGCAATCAAGAGGCCTACGAGCAGTACTTC
TRBJ2-7 . TRBD2 TRBV7-8 CASSLLIAGGFSYEQYF TGTGCCAGCAGCTTATTAATCGCGGGAGGGTTCTCCTACGAGCAGTACTTC
TRBJ2-7 . TRBD1 TRBV5-1 CASSGTPGQSYEQYF TGCGCCAGCAGCGGAACGCCGGGACAGTCCTACGAGCAGTACTTC
TRBJ1-2 . . TRBV5-1 CASSLGRGDGYTF TGCGCCAGCAGCTTGGGCAGGGGAGATGGCTACACCTTC
TRBJ2-3 . . TRBV9 CASSVEWGGTDTQYF TGTGCCAGCAGCGTAGAGTGGGGGGGCACAGATACGCAGTATTTT
TRBJ2-3 . . TRBV5-1 CASSLVGSSRRTDTQYF TGCGCCAGCAGCTTGGTTGGGTCTAGCCGACGCACAGATACGCAGTATTTT
TRBJ2-2 . TRBD1 TRBV11-2 CASSGQGAGELFF TGTGCCAGCAGTGGACAGGGGGCCGGGGAGCTGTTTTTT
TRBJ2-3 . . TRBV10-3 CAISGAVVGDTQYF TGTGCCATCAGTGGCGCGGTAGTGGGTGATACGCAGTATTTT
TRBJ1-5 . . TRBV28 CASSSRAHSNQPQHF TGTGCCAGCAGCTCCAGGGCACATAGCAATCAGCCCCAGCATTTT
TRBJ2-1 once . TRBV3-1/TRBV3-2 CASREGRSSYNEQFF TGTGCCAGCAGGGAGGGGCGAAGCTCCTACAATGAGCAGTTCTTC
TRBJ2-7 . . TRBV4-1 CASSETEGERYEQYF TGCGCCAGCAGCGAAACAGAGGGGGAAAGGTACGAGCAGTACTTC
TRBJ2-1 . . TRBV30 CACKEGGHSYNEQFF TGTGCCTGTAAGGAGGGAGGCCACTCCTACAATGAGCAGTTCTTC
TRBJ1-6 . TRBD1 TRBV19 CASSTPGQINSPLHF TGTGCCAGTAGTACCCCGGGACAGATAAATTCACCCCTCCACTTT
TRBJ1-5 . TRBD1 TRBV10-2 CASSEKTGGYQPQHF TGCGCCAGCAGCGAGAAGACAGGGGGCTATCAGCCCCAGCATTTT
TRBJ1-2 . TRBD1 TRBV28 CASRGDRGNYGYTF TGTGCCAGCAGGGGAGACAGGGGGAACTATGGCTACACCTTC
TRBJ1-3 few . TRBV11-2 CASSLGRGSYSGNTIYF TGTGCCAGCAGCCTGGGGCGGGGTTCCTACTCTGGAAACACCATATATTTT
TRBJ1-1 . . TRBV15 CATRMDSEAFF TGTGCCACCCGAATGGACAGTGAAGCTTTCTTT
TRBJ2-5 . TRBD2 TRBV9 CASSPTSGQETQYF TGTGCCAGCAGCCCGACTAGCGGCCAAGAGACCCAGTACTTC
TRBJ2-2 . . TRBV18 CASSPLRENTGELFF TGTGCCAGCTCACCATTGCGGGAGAACACCGGGGAGCTGTTTTTT
TRBJ1-5 once TRBD1 TRBV2 CASRATDRGSQPQHF TGTGCCAGCAGAGCTACCGACAGGGGGAGTCAGCCCCAGCATTTT
TRBJ1-3 . . TRBV5-1 CASSLDGGENTIYF TGCGCCAGCAGCTTAGACGGAGGTGAAAACACCATATATTTT
TRBJ2-1 few TRBD2 TRBV5-1 CASTRLLAGLDEQFF TGCGCCAGCACCCGATTATTAGCGGGGTTGGATGAGCAGTTCTTC
TRBJ2-1 . TRBD2 TRBV29-1 CSVLGTSGNAEQFF TGCAGCGTTCTCGGGACTAGCGGGAACGCTGAGCAGTTCTTC
TRBJ1-1 . . TRBV29-1 CSVEGQVNTEAFF TGCAGCGTTGAAGGCCAGGTGAACACTGAAGCTTTCTTT
TRBJ2-1 . . TRBV7-2 CASSPGVGYNEQFF TGTGCCAGCAGCCCAGGGGTAGGTTACAATGAGCAGTTCTTC
TRBJ1-5 . . TRBV30 CAWSVGGNFQPQHF TGTGCCTGGAGTGTAGGAGGGAATTTTCAGCCCCAGCATTTT
TRBJ1-3 once . TRBV2 CASSEEVNRDTIYF TGTGCCAGCAGTGAAGAAGTGAACAGGGACACCATATATTTT
TRBJ2-7 . . TRBV27 CASSSGYEQYF TGTGCCAGCAGCTCGGGCTACGAGCAGTACTTC
TRBJ2-3 . . TRBV12-3/TRBV12-4 CASRSTGDTQYF TGTGCCAGCAGGTCCACAGGGGATACGCAGTATTTT
TRBJ2-2 once TRBD2 TRBV4-1 CASSLGAGGRGELFF TGCGCCAGCAGCTTGGGGGCTGGCGGGAGGGGGGAGCTGTTTTTT
TRBJ2-1 . TRBD1 TRBV18 CASSPYGQGTYNEQFF TGTGCCAGCTCACCATATGGACAGGGGACCTACAATGAGCAGTTCTTC
TRBJ2-3 . TRBD1 TRBV6-2/TRBV6-3 CASSLPDRGTDTQYF TGTGCCAGCAGTTTACCGGACAGGGGAACAGATACGCAGTATTTT
TRBJ1-1 . TRBD1 TRBV6-5 CASSNYQGDTEAFF TGTGCCAGCAGTAACTATCAGGGGGACACTGAAGCTTTCTTT
TRBJ1-3 once . TRBV30 CAWSSTGNTIYF TGTGCCTGGAGTAGCACCGGAAACACCATATATTTT